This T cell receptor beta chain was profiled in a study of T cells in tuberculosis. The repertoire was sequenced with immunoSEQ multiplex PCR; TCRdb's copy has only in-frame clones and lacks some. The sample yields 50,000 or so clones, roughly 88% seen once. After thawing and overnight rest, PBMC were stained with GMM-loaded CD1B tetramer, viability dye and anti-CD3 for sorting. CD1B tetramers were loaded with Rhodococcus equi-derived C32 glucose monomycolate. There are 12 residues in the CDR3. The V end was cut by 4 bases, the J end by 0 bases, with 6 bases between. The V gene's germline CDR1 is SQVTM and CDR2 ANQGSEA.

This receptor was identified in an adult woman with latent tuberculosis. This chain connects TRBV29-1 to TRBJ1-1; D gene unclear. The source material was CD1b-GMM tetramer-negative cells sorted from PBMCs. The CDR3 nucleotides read TGCAGCGTTGGGAGGGTGAACACTGAAGCTTTCTTT. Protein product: CSVGRVNTEAFF.